The 6 T cell receptor beta chains below were found in one sample sequenced in a study of memory CD4+ T cells and cytomegalovirus serostatus. The sort gate was single viable CD3+CD4+CD8-CD45RO+ cells for memory CD4+ T cells. Libraries were prepared by immunoSEQ multiplex PCR; TCRdb keeps only in-frame clonotypes and omits some of them. Among under 80,000 clones listed, roughly 78% were seen once. What was sequenced was memory CD4+ T cells from blood. These receptors all come from an adult in good health and CMV-seropositive.

This chain connects TRBV19 to TRBJ1-3, with D maybe TRBD1 (5 bases). The germline V gene encodes CDR1 LNHDA and CDR2 SQIVND (reference sequence). This CDR3 has 14 residues. V lost 6 bases to trimming and J lost 0 bases, with 9 bases between them. The CDR3: CASRFQGSGNTIYF. CDR3 nucleotide sequence: TGTGCCAGTAGATTTCAGGGCTCTGGAAACACCATATATTTT.

This chain uses TRBV7-2 with TRBJ2-7; D is perhaps TRBD2 (6 bases). The CDR3 extends over 16 amino acids. Germline lookup yields CDR1 SGHTA and CDR2 FQGNSA. The V end lost 0 bases, the J end lost 5 bases, and 17 bases lay between the germline ends. CDR3 sequence reads: CASSLAGGRNLNEQYF. DNA for the CDR3: TGTGCCAGCAGCTTAGCTGGGGGGAGAAATCTAAACGAGCAGTACTTC.

The rearrangement joins TRBV15 to TRBJ1-2; D unresolved. CDR3 length equals 15 residues. Trimming pared 0 bases from V and 4 bases from J, leaving 12 bases between. Germline V gene data show CDR1 as LNHNV and CDR2 as YYDKDF (reference sequence). CDR3 bases: TGTGCCACCAGCAGAGAAAGGACCTCTATCTATGGCTACACCTTC. This sequence encodes CATSRERTSIYGYTF.

This chain links TRBV6-5 with TRBJ2-7, with a tentative D call TRBD2 (5 bases). Trimming left V 4 bases short and J 3 bases short, with 16 bases between. From germline, CDR1 is MNHEY and CDR2 SVGAGI. The CDR3 has 15 residues. The CDR3 region has the DNA TGTGCCAGCAGTTGCATGGGAACTAGTAGCTACGAGCAGTACGTC. Encoded protein: CASSCMGTSSYEQYV.

The genes are TRBV4-3 and TRBJ1-1; TRBD1 aligns across 9 bases. Germline loops: CDR1 LGHNA, CDR2 YSLEER. Trimming took 0 bases from V and 5 from J; bases not matched to a gene: 4. This CDR3 has 15 amino acids. Written as DNA, the CDR3 is TGCGCCAGCAGCCAAGAAGGACAGGGGCAAACTGAAGCTTTCTTT. Translated: CASSQEGQGQTEAFF.

The rearrangement links TRBV2 to TRBJ2-1; 8 bases are a match to TRBD1. The V gene end was trimmed by 7 bases and the J gene end by 9 bases; junction bases not matched to a gene: 11. This CDR3 spans 14 amino acids. The germline V gene encodes CDR1 SNHLY and CDR2 FYNNEI. The CDR3 sequence is CASKRTGIYGEQFF. The DNA of the CDR3 is TGTGCCAGCAAAAGGACAGGGATTTATGGTGAGCAGTTCTTC.